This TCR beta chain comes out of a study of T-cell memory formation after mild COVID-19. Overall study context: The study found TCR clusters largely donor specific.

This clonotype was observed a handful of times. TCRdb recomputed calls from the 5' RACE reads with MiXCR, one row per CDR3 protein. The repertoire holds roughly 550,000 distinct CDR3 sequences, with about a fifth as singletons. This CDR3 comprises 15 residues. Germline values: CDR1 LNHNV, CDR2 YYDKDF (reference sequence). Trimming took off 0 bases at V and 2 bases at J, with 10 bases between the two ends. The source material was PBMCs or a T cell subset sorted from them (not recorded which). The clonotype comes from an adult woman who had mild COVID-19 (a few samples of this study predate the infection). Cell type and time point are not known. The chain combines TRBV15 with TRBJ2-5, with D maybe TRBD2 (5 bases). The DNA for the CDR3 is TGTGCCACCAGCAGAGATCCGGGGTGGCAAGAGACCCAGTACTTC. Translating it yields CATSRDPGWQETQYF.